Reported below is one T cell receptor beta chain. The data stem from a study of blood T cell repertoires in COVID-19. About the research overall: T cells, B-cell-depleted T cells, or PBMCs supplied cDNA or gDNA.

This CDR3 region has 16 residues. The V end was cut by 0 bases, the J end by 5 bases, with 17 bases between. Germline V lookup: CDR1 SGHTA, CDR2 FQGNSA. Repertoires were generated with immunoSEQ multiplex PCR, while TCRdb's copy carries only in-frame clones and drops some. The data show 95,000 to 110,000 clones, with roughly 88% seen just once and 5.5% to 8% held by the top ten. This sequence was found in a man aged 50-59 years with active or convalescent COVID-19. The rearrangement joins TRBV7-2 to TRBJ2-7; D is perhaps TRBD1 (5 bases). Sequenced sample: peripheral blood. CDR3 nucleotides: TGTGCCAGCAGCTTAGCGAAGACAGCAAGTACCCACGAGCAGTACTTC. It yields the protein CASSLAKTASTHEQYF.